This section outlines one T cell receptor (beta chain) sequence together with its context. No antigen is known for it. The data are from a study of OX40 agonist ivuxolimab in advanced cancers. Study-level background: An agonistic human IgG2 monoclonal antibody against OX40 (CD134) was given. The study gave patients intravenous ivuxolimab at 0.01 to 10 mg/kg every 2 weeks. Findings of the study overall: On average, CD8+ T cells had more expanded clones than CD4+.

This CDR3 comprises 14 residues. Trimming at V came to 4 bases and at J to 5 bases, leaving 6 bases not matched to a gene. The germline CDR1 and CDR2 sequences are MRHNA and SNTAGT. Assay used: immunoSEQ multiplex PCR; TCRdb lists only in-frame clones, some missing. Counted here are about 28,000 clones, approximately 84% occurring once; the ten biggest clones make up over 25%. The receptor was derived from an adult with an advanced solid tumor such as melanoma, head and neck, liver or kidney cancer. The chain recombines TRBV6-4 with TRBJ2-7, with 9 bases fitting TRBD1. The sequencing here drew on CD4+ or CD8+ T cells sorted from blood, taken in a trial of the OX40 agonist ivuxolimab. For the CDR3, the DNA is TGTGCCAGCAGTGGGGGGGGACAGGGTGACGAGCAGTACTTC. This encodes CASSGGGQGDEQYF.